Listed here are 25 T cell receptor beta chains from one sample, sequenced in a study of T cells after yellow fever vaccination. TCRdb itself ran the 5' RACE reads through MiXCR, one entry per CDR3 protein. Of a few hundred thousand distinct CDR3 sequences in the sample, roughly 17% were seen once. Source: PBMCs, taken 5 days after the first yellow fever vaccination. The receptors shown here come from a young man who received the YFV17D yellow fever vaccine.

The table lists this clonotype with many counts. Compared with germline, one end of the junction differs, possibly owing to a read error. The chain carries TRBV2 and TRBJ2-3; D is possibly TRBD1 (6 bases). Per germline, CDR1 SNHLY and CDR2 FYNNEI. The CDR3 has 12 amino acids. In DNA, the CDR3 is TGCGCCAGCCGACAGGGCACAGATACGCAGTATTTT. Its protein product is CASRQGTDTQYF.

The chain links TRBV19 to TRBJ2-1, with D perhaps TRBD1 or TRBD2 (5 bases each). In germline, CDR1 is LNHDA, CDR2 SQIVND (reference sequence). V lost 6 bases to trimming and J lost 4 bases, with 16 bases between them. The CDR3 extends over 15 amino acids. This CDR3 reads CASRRGASDYNEQFF. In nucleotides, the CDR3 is TGTGCCAGTAGGCGAGGGGCGTCGGATTACAATGAGCAGTTCTTC.

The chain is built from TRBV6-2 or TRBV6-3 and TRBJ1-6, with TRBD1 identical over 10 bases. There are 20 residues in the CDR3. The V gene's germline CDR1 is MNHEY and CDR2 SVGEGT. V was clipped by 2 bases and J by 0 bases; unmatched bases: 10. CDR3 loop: CASSYGHRDRGSSYNSPLHF. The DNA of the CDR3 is TGTGCCAGCAGTTACGGACACCGGGACAGGGGTAGCTCCTATAATTCACCCCTCCACTTT.

The CDR3 region is CASSVEGGTNEQFF. In DNA, the CDR3 is TGTGCCAGCAGCGTAGAAGGAGGAACAAATGAGCAGTTCTTC. This chain joins TRBV9 and TRBJ2-1, with D perhaps matching TRBD2 (5 bases). Per germline, CDR1 SGDLS and CDR2 YYNGEE. The germline V and J ends were trimmed by 0 bases and 7 bases, with 11 bases remaining between them. The CDR3 length is 14 residues.

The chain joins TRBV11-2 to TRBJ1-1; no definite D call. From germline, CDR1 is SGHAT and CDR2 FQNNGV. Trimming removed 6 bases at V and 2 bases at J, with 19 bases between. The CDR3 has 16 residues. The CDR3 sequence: CASRDGPTLLNTEAFF. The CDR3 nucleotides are TGTGCCAGCAGAGACGGACCCACTCTTTTAAACACTGAAGCTTTCTTT.

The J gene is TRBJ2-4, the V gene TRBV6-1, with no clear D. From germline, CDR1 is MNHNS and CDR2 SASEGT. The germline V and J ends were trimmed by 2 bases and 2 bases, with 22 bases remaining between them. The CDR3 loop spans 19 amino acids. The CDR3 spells CASSELTRVPAFSKNIQYF. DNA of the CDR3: TGTGCCAGCAGTGAATTAACAAGGGTACCAGCTTTTTCCAAAAACATTCAGTACTTC.

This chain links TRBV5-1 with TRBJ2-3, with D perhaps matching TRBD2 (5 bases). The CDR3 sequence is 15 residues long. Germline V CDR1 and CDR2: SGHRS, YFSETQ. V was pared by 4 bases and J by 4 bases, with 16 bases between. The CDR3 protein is CASSQLVPIADTQYF. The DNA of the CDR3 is TGCGCCAGCAGCCAACTAGTACCCATAGCAGATACGCAGTATTTT.

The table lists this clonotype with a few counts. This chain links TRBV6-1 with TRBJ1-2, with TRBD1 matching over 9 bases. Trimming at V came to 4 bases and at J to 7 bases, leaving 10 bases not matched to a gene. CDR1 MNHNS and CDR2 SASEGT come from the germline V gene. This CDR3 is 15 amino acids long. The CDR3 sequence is CASSAIQGALGGYTF. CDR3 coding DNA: TGTGCCAGCAGTGCCATACAGGGGGCGCTTGGTGGCTACACCTTC.

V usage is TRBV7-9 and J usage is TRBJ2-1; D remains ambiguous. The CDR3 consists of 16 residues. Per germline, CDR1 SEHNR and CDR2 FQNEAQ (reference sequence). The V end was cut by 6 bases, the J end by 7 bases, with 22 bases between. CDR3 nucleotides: TGTGCCAGCAGAATCCCTGAGGTGAATAGGCCTAATGAGCAGTTCTTC. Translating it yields CASRIPEVNRPNEQFF. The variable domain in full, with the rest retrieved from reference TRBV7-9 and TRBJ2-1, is DTGVSQNPRHKITKRGQNVTFRCDPISEHNRLYWYRQTLGQGPEFLTYFQNEAQLEKSRLLSDRFSAERPKGSFSTLEIQRTEQGDSAMYLCASRIPEVNRPNEQFFGPGTRLTVL.

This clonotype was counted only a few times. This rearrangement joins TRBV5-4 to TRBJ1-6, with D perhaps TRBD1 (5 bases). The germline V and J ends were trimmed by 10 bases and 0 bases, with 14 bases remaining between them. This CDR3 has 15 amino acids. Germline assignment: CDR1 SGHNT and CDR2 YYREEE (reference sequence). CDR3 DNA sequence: TGTGCCTACGGGAACGGGGGCTCCTATAATTCACCCCTCCACTTT. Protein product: CAYGNGGSYNSPLHF.

CDR3 region: CASSQEELEGDTQYF. The CDR3 region has the DNA TGTGCCAGCAGCCAAGAAGAGCTGGAGGGCGATACGCAGTATTTT. This rearrangement joins TRBV4-2 to TRBJ2-3; weak D call: TRBD2 (6 bases). The length of the CDR3 is 15 residues. V lost 0 bases and J 6 bases, leaving 13 bases between the germline ends. Germline V lookup: CDR1 LGHNA, CDR2 YNFKEQ.

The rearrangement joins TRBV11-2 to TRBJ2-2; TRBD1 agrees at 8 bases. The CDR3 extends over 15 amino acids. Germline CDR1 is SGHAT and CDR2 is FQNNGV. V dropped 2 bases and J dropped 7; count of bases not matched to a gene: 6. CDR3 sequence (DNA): TGTGCCAGCAGCTTAACCGGACAGGGAGGCGGGGAGCTGTTTTTT. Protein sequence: CASSLTGQGGGELFF.

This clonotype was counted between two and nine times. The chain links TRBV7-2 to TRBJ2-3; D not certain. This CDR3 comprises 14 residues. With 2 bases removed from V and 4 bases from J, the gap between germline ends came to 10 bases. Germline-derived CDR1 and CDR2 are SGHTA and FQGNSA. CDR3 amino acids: CASSLLGSSDTQYF. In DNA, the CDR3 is TGTGCCAGCAGCTTATTGGGCTCGTCAGATACGCAGTATTTT.

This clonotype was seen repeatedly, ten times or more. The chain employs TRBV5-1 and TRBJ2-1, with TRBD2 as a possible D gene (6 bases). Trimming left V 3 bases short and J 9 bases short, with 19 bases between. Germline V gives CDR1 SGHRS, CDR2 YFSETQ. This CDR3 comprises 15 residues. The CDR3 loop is CASSSAGTVQREQFF. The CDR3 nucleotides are TGCGCCAGCAGCTCCGCGGGGACGGTCCAGCGTGAGCAGTTCTTC.

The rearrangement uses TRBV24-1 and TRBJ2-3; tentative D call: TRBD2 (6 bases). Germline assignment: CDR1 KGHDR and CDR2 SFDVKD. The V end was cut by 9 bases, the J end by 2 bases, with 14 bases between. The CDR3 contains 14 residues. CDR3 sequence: CATSGTYLTDTQYF. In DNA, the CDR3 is TGTGCCACCTCCGGGACTTATCTCACAGATACGCAGTATTTT.

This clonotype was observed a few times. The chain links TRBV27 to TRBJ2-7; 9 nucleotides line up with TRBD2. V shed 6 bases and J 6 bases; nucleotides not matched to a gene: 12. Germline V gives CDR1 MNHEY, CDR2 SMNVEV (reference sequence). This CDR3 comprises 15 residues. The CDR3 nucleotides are TGTGCCAGCAGCCCCCTGGCGGGGGGGCCCATCGAGCAGTACGTC. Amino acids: CASSPLAGGPIEQYV.

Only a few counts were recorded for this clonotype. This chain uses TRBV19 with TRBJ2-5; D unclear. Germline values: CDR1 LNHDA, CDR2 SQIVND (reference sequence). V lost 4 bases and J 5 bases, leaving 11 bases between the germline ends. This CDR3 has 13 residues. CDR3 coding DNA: TGTGCCAGTAGTAATCAGCTCAGGGAGACCCAGTACTTC. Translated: CASSNQLRETQYF. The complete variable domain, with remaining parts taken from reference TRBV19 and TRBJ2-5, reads DGGITQSPKYLFRKEGQNVTLSCEQNLNHDAMYWYRQDPGQGLRLIYYSQIVNDFQKGDIAEGYSVSREKKESFPLTVTSAQKNPTAFYLCASSNQLRETQYFGPGTRLLVL.

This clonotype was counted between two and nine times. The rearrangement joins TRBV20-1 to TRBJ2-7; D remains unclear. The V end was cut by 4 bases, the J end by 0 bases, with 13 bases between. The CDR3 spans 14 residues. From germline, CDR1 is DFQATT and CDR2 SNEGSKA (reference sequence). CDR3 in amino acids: CSANKQSSSYEQYF. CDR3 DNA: TGCAGTGCTAATAAACAGTCAAGCTCCTACGAGCAGTACTTC.

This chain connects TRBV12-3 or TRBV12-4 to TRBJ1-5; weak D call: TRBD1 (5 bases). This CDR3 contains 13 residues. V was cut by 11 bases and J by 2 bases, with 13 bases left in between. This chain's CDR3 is CARSETGNQPQHF. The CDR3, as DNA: TGTGCCCGAAGTGAGACAGGCAATCAGCCCCAGCATTTT.

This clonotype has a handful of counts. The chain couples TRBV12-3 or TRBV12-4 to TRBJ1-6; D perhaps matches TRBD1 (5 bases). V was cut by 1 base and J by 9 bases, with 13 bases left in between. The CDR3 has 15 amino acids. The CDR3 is CASSLGGAGSSPLHF. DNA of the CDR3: TGTGCCAGCAGTTTAGGAGGGGCAGGGAGTTCACCCCTCCACTTT.

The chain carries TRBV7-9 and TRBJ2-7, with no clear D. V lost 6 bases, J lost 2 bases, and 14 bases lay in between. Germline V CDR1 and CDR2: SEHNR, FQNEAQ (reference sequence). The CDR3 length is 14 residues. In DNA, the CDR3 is TGTGCCAGCAGTCTCCTCGGAGAAACCTACGAGCAGTACTTC. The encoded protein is CASSLLGETYEQYF.

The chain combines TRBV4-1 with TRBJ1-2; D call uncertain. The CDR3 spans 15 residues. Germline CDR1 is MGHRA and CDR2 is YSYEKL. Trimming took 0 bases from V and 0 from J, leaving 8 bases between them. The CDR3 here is CASSQDADANYGYTF. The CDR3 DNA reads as TGCGCCAGCAGCCAAGACGCGGACGCTAACTATGGCTACACCTTC.

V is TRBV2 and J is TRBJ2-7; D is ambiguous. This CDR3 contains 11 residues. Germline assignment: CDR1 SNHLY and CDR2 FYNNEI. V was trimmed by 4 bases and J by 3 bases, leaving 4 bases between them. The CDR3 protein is CASSVRYEQYF. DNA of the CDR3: TGTGCCAGCAGTGTACGCTACGAGCAGTACTTC.

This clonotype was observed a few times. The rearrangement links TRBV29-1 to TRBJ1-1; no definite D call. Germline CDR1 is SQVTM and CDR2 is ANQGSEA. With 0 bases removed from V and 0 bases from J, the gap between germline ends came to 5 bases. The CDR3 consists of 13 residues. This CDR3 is CSVEDSVNTEAFF. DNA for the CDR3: TGCAGCGTTGAAGACAGCGTGAACACTGAAGCTTTCTTT.

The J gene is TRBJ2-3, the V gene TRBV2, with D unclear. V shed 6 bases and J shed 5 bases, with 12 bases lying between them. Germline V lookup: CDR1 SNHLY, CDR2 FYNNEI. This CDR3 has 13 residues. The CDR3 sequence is CASSRAREDTQYF. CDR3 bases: TGTGCCAGCAGCCGCGCCCGTGAAGATACGCAGTATTTT. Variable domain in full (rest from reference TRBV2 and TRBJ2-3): EPEVTQTPSHQVTQMGQEVILRCVPISNHLYFYWYRQILGQKVEFLVSFYNNEISEKSEIFDDQFSVERPDGSNFTLKIRSTKLEDSAMYFCASSRAREDTQYFGPGTRLTVL.